The text below deals with one TCR beta chain. The sample is drawn from a study of CD8+ T cells in alopecia areata. The sample's treatment: oral pan-JAK inhibitor, 5-10 mg twice daily. Collected material from alopecia areata patients comprised lesional scalp punch biopsies and peripheral blood. Extracted from the samples, RNA was reverse transcribed into cDNA to serve as the sequencing template. Sequenced by immunoSEQ multiplex PCR; TCRdb stores in-frame clones only, minus some. The data hold 190,000 or so clones, with around 50% observed a single time. V was cut by 3 bases and J by 4 bases, with 7 bases left in between. The CDR3 has 13 residues. Germline values: CDR1 KGHSH, CDR2 LQKENI.

This sample comprised CD8+ T cells sorted from blood, obtained at week 24, from a patient treated with tofacitinib. The rearrangement links TRBV18 to TRBJ2-1; unclear D gene. The receptor's source is a human donor with alopecia areata. The CDR3 sequence is CASSPAVYNEQFF. The CDR3 coding sequence is TGTGCCAGCTCACCCGCAGTGTACAATGAGCAGTTCTTC.